The following is a T cell receptor beta chain sequence with its context. At the DNA level, this CDR3 is encoded by other sequences in the same sample as well. Libraries were prepared by immunoSEQ multiplex PCR; TCRdb keeps only in-frame clonotypes and omits some of them. Here the sample spans some 99,000 clones, around 72% being singletons. This specimen belongs to a study of blood T cell repertoires in COVID-19. Looked up from germline, CDR1 is LGHDT and CDR2 is YNNKEL (reference sequence). CDR3 length: 15 residues. V was pared by 3 bases and J by 2 bases, with 14 bases between. This TCR came from a man between 65 and 80 years old with acute or convalescent COVID-19. Specimen: peripheral blood. The V gene is TRBV3-1 (or the pseudogene TRBV3-2), the J gene TRBJ2-7, with D perhaps TRBD2 (6 bases). CDR3 loop: CASSQTSGRAYEQYF. In nucleotides, the CDR3 is TGTGCCAGCAGCCAGACCAGCGGGCGAGCCTACGAGCAGTACTTC.